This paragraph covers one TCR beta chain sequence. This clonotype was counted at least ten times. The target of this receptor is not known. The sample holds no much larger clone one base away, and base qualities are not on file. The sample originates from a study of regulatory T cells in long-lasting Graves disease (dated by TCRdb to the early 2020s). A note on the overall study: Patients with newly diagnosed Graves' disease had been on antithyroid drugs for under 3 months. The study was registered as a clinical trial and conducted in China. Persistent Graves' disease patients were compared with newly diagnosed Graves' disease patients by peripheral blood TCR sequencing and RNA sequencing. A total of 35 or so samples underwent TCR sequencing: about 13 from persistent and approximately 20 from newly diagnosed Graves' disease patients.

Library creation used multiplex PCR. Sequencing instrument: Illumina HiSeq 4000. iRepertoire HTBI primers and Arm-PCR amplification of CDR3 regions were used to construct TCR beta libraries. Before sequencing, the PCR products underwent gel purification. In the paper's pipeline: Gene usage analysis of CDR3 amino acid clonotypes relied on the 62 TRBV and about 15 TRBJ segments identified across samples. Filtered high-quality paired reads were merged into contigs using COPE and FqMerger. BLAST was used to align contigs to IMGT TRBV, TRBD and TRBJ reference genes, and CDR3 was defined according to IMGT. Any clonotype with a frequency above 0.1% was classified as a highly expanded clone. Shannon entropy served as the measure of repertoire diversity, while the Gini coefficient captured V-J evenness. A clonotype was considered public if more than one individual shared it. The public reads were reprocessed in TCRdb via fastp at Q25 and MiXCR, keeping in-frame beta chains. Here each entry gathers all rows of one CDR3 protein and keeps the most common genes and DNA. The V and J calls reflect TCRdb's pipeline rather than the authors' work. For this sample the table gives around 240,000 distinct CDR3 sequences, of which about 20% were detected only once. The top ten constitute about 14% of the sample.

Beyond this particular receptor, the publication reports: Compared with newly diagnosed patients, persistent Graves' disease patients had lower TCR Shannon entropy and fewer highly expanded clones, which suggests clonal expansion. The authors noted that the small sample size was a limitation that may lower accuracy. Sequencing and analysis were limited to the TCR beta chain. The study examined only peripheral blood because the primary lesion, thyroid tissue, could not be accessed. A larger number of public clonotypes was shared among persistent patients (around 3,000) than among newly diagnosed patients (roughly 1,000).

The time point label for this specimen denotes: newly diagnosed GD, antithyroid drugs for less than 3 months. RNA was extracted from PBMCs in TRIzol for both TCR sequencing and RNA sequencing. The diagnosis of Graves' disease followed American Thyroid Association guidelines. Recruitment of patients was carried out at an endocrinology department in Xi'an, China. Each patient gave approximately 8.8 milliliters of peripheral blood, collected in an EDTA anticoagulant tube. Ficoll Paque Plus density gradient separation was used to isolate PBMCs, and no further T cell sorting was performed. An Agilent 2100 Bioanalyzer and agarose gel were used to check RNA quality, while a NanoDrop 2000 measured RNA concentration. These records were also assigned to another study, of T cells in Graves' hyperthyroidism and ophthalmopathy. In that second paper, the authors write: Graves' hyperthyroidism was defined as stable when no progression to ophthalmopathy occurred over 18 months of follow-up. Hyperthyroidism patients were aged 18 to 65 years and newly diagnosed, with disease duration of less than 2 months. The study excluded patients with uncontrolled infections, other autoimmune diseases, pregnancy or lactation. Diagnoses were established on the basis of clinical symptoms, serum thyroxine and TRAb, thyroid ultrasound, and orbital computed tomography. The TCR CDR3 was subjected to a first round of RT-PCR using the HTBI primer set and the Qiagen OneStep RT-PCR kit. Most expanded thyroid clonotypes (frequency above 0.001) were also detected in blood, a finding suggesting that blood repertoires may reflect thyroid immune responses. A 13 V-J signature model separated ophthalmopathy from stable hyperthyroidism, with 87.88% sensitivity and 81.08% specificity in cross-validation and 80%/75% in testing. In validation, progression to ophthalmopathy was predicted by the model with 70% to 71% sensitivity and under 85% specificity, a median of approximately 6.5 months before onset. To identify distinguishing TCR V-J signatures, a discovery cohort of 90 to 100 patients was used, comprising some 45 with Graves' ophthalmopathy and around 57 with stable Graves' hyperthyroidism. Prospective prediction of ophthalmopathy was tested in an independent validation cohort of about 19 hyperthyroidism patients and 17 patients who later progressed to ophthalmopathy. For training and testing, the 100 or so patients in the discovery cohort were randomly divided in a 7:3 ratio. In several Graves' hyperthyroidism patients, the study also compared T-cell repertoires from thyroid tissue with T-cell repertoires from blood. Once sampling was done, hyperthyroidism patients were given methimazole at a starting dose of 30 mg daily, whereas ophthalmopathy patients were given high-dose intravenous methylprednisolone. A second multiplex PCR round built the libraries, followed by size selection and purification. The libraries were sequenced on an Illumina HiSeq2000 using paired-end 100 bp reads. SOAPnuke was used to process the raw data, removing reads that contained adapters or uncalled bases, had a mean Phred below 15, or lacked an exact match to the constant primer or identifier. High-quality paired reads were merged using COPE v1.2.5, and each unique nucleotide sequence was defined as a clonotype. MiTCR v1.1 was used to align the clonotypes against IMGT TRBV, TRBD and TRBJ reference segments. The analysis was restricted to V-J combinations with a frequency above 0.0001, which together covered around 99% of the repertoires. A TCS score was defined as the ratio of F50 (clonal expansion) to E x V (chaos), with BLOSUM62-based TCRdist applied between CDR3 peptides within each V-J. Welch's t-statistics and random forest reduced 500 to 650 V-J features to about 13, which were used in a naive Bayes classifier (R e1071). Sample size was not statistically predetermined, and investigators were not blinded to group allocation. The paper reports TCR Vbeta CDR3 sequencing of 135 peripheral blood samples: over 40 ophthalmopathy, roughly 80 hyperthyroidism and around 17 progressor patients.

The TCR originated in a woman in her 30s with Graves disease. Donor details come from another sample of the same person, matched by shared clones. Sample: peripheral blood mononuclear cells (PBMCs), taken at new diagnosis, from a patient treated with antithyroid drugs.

The nucleotide sequence reads as follows: TGTGCCAGCAGCTATAGCGGGGACGGGCAGTTCTTC. This gives the protein CASSYSGDGQFF. The V gene is TRBV11-2 and the J gene is TRBJ2-1; 8 central bases correspond to TRBD2. At the junction V is shortened by 4 bases and J by 12 bases; bases outside the gene matches: 5. As encoded in the germline V gene, CDR1 is SGHAT while CDR2 is FQNNGV. The CDR3 numbers 12 residues from cysteine through phenylalanine. Here the CDR3 DNA is all that survives: 36 bases in frame from base 1.